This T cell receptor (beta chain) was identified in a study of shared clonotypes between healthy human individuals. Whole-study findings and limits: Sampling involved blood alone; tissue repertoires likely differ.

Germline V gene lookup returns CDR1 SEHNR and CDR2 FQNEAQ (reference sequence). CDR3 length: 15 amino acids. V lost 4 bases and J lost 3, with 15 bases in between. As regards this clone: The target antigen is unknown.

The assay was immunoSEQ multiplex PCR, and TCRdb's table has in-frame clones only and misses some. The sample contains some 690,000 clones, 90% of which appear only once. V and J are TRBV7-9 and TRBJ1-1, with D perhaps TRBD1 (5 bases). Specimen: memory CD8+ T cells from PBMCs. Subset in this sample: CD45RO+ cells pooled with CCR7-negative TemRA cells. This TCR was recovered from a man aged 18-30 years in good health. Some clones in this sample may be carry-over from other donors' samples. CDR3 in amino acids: CASSSRWGEDTEAFF. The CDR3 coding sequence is TGTGCCAGCAGCTCGCGGTGGGGGGAGGACACTGAAGCTTTCTTT.